The 5 T cell receptor beta chains listed next were all sequenced from one sample in a study of T and B cells in COVID-19 patients. Blood genomic DNA input for TRB amplification was 250-500 ng. BIOMED2 TRB-A/B primer pools were used in multiplex TRB PCR. TCRdb fed the multiplex PCR reads into MiXCR, producing one record per CDR3 protein. The profile shows roughly 9,400 distinct CDR3 sequences, approximately 27% of them singletons. Sequenced input: blood. The receptors come from a human donor who had recovered from COVID-19.

Comment on this clonotype: A much bigger clone sits one base away, suggesting this may be a read error. V is TRBV6-5 and J is TRBJ2-3; the match to TRBD2 covers 11 bases. Germline CDR1 reads MNHEY; CDR2 reads SVGAGI. The CDR3 loop spans 16 amino acids. V lost 6 bases, J lost 1 base, and 6 bases stayed unmatched. CDR3 sequence: CASSRLAGICTDTQYF. The CDR3 DNA is TGTGCCAGCAGCCGACTAGCGGGGATTTGCACAGATACGCAGTATTTT.

The gene calls are TRBV21-1 and TRBJ2-3; the table's D call, TRBD2, was not checked against the DNA. TRBV21-1 is described as a pseudogene. The CDR3 contains 15 residues. The CDR3 DNA is TGTGCCTCGAGGACACTAGCGGGGAGCACAGATACGCAGTATTTT. This sequence encodes CASRTLAGSTDTQYF.

The rearrangement links TRBV18 to TRBJ2-3, with 8 bases aligning to TRBD2. V trimming: 5 bases; J trimming: 4 bases; junction bases outside the gene matches: 8. Germline CDR1 KGHSH, CDR2 LQKENI. The CDR3 extends over 15 amino acids. The CDR3 DNA reads as TGTGCCAGCTCAACCTTAGCGGGACCGGCAGATACGCAGTATTTT. Protein product: CASSTLAGPADTQYF.

The gene calls are TRBV5-4 and TRBJ2-5; D is unclear. This CDR3 spans 14 amino acids. V dropped 0 bases and J dropped 5 bases, with 11 bases sitting between them. Germline CDR1 and CDR2: SGHNT and YYREEE (reference sequence). The CDR3 sequence: CASSLERGVETQYF. The CDR3, as DNA: TGTGCCAGCAGCTTGGAACGAGGTGTCGAGACCCAGTACTTC.

This clonotype has a handful of counts. The V gene is TRBV6-1, the J gene TRBJ2-7; 7 bases align to TRBD2. The germline V gene has CDR1 MNHNS and CDR2 SASEGT. The CDR3 has 14 amino acids. V shed 4 bases and J 2 bases; nucleotides not matched to a gene: 5. The CDR3 DNA follows: TGTGCCAGCAGTGCCTTACTAGCGACCTACGAGCAGTACTTC. It encodes CASSALLATYEQYF.